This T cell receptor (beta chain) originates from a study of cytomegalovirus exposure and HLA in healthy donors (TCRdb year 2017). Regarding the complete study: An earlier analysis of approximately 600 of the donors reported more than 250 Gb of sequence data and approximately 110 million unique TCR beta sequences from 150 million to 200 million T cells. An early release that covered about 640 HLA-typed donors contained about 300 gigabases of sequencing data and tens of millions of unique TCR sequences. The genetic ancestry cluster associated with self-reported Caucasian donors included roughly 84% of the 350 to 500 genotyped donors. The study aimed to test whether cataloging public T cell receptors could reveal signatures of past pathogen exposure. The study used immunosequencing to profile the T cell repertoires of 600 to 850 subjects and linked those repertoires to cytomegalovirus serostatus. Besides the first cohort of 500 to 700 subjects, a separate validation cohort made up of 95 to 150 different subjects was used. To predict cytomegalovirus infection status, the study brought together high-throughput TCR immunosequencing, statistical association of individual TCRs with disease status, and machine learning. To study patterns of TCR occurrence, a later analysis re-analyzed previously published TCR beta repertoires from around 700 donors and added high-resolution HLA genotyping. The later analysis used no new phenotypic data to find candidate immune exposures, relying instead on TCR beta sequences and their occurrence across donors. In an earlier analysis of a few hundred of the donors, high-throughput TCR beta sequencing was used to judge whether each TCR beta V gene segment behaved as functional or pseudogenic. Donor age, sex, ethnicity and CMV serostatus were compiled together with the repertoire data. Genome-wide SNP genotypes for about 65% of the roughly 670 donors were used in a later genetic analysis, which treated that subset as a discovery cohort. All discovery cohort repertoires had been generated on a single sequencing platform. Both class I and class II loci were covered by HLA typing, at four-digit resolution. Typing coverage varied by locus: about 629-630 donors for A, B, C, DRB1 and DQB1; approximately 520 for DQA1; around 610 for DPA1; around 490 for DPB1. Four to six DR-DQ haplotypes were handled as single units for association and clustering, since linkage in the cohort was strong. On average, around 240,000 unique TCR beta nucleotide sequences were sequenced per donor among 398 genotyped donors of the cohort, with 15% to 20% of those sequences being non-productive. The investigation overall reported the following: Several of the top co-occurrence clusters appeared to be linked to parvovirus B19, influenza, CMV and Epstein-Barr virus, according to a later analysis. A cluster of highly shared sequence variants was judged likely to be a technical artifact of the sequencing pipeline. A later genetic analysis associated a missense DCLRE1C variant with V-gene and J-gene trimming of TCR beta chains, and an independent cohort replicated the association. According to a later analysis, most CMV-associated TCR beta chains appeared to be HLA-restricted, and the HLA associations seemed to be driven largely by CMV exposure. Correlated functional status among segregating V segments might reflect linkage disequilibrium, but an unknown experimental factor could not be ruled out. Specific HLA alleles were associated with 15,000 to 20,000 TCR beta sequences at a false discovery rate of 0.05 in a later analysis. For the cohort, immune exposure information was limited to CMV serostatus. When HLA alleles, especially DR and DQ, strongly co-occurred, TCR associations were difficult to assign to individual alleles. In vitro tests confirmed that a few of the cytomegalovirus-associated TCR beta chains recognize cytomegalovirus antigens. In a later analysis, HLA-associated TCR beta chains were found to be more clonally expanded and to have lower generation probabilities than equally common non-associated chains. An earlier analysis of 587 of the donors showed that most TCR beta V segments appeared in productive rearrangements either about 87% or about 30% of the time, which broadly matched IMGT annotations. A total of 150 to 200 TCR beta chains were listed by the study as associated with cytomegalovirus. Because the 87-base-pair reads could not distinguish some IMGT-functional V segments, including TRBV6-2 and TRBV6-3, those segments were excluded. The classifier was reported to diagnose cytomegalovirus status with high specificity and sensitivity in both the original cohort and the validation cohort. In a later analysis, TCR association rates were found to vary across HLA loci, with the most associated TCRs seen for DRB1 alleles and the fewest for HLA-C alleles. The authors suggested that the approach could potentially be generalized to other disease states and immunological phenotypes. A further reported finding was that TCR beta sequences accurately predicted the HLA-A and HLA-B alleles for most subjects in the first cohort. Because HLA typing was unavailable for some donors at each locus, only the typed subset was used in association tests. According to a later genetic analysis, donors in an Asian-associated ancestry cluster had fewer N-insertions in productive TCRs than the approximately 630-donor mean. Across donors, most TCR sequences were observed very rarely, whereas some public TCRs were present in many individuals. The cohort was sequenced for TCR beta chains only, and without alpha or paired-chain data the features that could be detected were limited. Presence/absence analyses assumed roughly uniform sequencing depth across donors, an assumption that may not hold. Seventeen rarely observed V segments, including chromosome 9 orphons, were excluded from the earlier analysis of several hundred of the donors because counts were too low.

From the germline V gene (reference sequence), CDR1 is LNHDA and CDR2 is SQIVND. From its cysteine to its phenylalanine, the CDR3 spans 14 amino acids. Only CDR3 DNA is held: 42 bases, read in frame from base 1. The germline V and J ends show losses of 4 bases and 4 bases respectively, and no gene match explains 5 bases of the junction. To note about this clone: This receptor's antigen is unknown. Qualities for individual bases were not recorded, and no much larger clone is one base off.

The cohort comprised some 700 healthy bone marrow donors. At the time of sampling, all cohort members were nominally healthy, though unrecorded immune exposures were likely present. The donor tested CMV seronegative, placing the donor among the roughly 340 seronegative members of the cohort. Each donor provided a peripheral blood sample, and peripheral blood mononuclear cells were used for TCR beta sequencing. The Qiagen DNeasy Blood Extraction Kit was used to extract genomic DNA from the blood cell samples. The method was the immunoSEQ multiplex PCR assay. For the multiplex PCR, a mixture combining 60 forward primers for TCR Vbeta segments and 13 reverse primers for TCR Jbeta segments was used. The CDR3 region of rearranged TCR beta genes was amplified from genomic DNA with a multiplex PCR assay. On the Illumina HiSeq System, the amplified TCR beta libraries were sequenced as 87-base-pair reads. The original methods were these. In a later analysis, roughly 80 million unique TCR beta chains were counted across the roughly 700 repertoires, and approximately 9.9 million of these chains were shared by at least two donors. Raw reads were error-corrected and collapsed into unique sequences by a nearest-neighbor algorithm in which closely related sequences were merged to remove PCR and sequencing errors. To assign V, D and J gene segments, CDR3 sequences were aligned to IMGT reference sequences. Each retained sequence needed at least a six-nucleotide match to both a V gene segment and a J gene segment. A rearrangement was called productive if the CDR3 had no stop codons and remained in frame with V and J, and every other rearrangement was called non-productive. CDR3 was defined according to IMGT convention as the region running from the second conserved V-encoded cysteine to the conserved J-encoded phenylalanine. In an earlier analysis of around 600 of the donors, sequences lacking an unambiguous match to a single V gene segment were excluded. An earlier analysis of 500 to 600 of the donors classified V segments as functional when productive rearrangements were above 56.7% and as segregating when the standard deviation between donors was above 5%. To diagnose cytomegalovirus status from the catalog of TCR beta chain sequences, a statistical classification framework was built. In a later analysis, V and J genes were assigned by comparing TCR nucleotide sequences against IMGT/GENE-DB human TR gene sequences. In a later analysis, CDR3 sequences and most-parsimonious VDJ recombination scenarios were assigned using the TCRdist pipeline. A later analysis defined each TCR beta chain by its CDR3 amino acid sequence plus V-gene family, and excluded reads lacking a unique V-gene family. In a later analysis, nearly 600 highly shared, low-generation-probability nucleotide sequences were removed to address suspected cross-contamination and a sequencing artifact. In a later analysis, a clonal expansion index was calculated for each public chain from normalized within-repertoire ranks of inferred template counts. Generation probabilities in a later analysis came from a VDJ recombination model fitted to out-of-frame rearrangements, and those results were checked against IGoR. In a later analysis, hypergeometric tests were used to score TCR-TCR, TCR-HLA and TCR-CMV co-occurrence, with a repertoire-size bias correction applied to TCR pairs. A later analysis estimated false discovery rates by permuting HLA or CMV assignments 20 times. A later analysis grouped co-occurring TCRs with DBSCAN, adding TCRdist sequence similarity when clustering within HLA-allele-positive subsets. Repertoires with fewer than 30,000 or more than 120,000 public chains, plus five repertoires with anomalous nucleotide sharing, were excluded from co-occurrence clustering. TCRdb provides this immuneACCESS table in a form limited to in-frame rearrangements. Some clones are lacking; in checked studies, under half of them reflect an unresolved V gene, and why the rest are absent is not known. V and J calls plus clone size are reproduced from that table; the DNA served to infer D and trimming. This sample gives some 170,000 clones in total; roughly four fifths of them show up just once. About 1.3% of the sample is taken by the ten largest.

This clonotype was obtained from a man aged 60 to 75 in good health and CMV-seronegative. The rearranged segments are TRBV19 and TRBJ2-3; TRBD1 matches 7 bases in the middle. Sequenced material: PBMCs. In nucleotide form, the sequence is TGTGCCAGTAGTAGACAAGACAGGGCAGATACGCAGTATTTT. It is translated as CASSRQDRADTQYF.